The rows below give T cell receptor beta chains drawn from one sample of a study of shared clonotypes between healthy human individuals. The repertoire was sequenced with immunoSEQ multiplex PCR; TCRdb's copy has only in-frame clones and lacks some. The sample records around 1.1 million clones, around 78% being singletons. Sample: memory CD4+ T cells from PBMCs. These TCRs come from a man aged 18-30 years in good health. Some clones in this sample may be carry-over from other donors' samples. CDR3s leave out the opening cysteine and the closing phenylalanine or tryptophan. Fields, in order: V gene, J gene, CDR3 protein.

V: TRBV4-3; J: TRBJ1-3; CDR3: ASSQQLQGAYGNTIY
V: TRBV7-9; J: TRBJ2-5; CDR3: ASSWGAKETQY
V: TRBV19; J: TRBJ2-1; CDR3: ASHTGTGAYNEQF
V: TRBV7-9; J: TRBJ1-3; CDR3: ASSLVASKGGNTIY
V: TRBV4-1; J: TRBJ1-6; CDR3: ASTGRQGTDSPLH
V: TRBV9; J: TRBJ1-2; CDR3: ASSATGEDYT
V: TRBV2; J: TRBJ2-5; CDR3: ASSEGGTQGETQY
V: TRBV23-1; J: TRBJ2-5; CDR3: ASSHSRPPRRRTEETQY
V: TRBV7-2; J: TRBJ2-7; CDR3: ASSREGGGPYEQY
V: TRBV9; J: TRBJ2-1; CDR3: ASSAQLAAFNNEQF
V: TRBV5-8; J: TRBJ1-5; CDR3: ASSLGLSTPISNQPQH
V: TRBV6-5; J: TRBJ1-1; CDR3: ASSYAQGGPNTEAF
V: TRBV5-5; J: TRBJ2-3; CDR3: ASPTRFPGKGSTDTQY
V: TRBV16; J: TRBJ2-1; CDR3: ASSQGRLDYNEQF